This T cell receptor beta chain came from a study of blood T cell repertoires in COVID-19. Across the whole study: Sites across the United States, Italy and Spain contributed samples from acute and convalescent COVID-19. T cells, B-cell-depleted T cells, or PBMCs supplied cDNA or gDNA.

This CDR3 is built from 16 residues. Trimming at V came to 2 bases and at J to 7 bases, leaving 9 bases not matched to a gene. The germline V gene has CDR1 SEHNR and CDR2 FQNEAQ (reference sequence). Only in-frame clones appear in the TCRdb table, and some are missing; sequencing was by immunoSEQ multiplex PCR. The data show roughly 250,000 clones, 79% seen once. This clonotype originated in a woman in her thirties or forties with active or convalescent COVID-19. The rearrangement uses TRBV7-9 and TRBJ1-4; TRBD1 aligns across 8 bases. What was sequenced was peripheral blood. Here the CDR3 reads CASSLSTGTGGEKLFF. DNA of the CDR3: TGTGCCAGCAGCTTATCTACCGGGACAGGAGGTGAAAAACTGTTTTTT.